The following is a TCR beta chain sequence with its context. The data were obtained in a study of blood T cell repertoires in COVID-19. Whole-study context: The United States, Italy and Spain provided the acute and convalescent COVID-19 samples. Sample material is recorded as cDNA or gDNA derived from T cells, B-cell-depleted T cells, or PBMCs.

This CDR3 contains 14 residues. The V gene's germline CDR1 is MNHEY and CDR2 SVGAGI. The V end lost 7 bases, the J end lost 0 bases, and 10 bases lay between the germline ends. Under the authors' procedure: By means of reference gene primer amplification, nucleated cell counts were estimated. This table comes from immunoSEQ multiplex PCR, and its TCRdb copy is limited to in-frame clones, with some not included. The V and J calls and clone size are taken from that table; D and trimming were inferred from the DNA. The sample has approximately 89,000 clones, 90% to 95% seen once. The sample was peripheral blood. The gene calls are TRBV6-5 and TRBJ2-1; D is uncertain. The sequence was obtained from a human donor with active COVID-19. The donor label of this sample is uncertain. The DNA for the CDR3 is TGTGCCAGCAACTTCCTGAGCTCCTACAATGAGCAGTTCTTC. Translation: CASNFLSSYNEQFF.